The 6 T cell receptor beta chains below were found in one sample sequenced in a study of T cell responses to AZD1222 COVID-19 vaccine. TCRdb's table, derived via immunoSEQ multiplex PCR, lists solely in-frame clones and lacks some. This table has roughly 96,000 clones, 80% to 90% appearing once. Sequenced material: peripheral blood, taken on day 0 of AZD1222 vaccination. The receptors stem from an adult in good health.

In its sample, this clone was seen once. CDR3 sequence reads: CATSRDSGANQPQHF. The CDR3 DNA reads TGTGCCACCAGCAGAGATTCAGGGGCCAATCAGCCCCAGCATTTT. This chain connects TRBV15 to TRBJ1-5, with D possibly being TRBD1 (6 bases). V was pared by 0 bases and J by 3 bases, with 9 bases between. CDR3 length: 15 residues. Per germline, CDR1 LNHNV and CDR2 YYDKDF (reference sequence).

This chain connects TRBV2 to TRBJ2-2, with 9 bases aligning to TRBD2. After removal of 8 bases from V and 4 bases from J, the junction contained 8 bases not matched to a gene. Germline CDR1 SNHLY, CDR2 FYNNEI. The CDR3 is 15 amino acids. The CDR3 DNA reads TGTGCCAGCCGCGTAGCGGGGGAAATCACCGGGGAGCTGTTTTTT. Translated: CASRVAGEITGELFF.

The J gene is TRBJ2-7, the V gene TRBV7-3, with no clear D. Germline-derived CDR1 and CDR2 are SGHTA and FQGTGA. CDR3 length: 13 amino acids. The V end lost 2 bases, the J end lost 6 bases, and 11 bases lay between the germline ends. CDR3 protein: CASSLYQYGEQYF. In DNA, the CDR3 is TGTGCCAGCAGCTTATACCAATACGGCGAGCAGTACTTC.

This clone occurred once. The chain uses TRBV6-5 and TRBJ1-5; D remains unclear. The CDR3 is 12 amino acids. Germline V gives CDR1 MNHEY, CDR2 SVGAGI. The V end was cut by 7 bases, the J end by 7 bases, with 11 bases between. The CDR3 nucleotides are TGTGCCAGCATTGGAACGGGACAGCCCCAGCATTTT. Translated, it gives CASIGTGQPQHF.

This clone was observed a handful of times. The gene calls are TRBV7-9 and TRBJ2-4; D is uncertain. The CDR3 has 15 amino acids. V gave up 0 bases and J gave up 2 bases, with 8 bases separating them. From germline, CDR1 is SEHNR and CDR2 FQNEAQ (reference sequence). The CDR3 DNA sequence: TGTGCCAGCAGCTTAGCGATTGGATCCAAAAACATTCAGTACTTC. It encodes CASSLAIGSKNIQYF.

V gene TRBV4-3 combines with J gene TRBJ1-4; 7 bases are a match to TRBD1. V lost 1 base and J lost 6; bases outside the gene matches: 5. The V gene's germline CDR1 is LGHNA and CDR2 YSLEER. This CDR3 contains 15 residues. CDR3 residues: CASSQATGTDEKLFF. CDR3 nucleotide sequence: TGCGCCAGCAGCCAAGCCACCGGGACAGATGAAAAACTGTTTTTT.